This T cell receptor beta chain was sequenced for a study of glioma-infiltrating T cells. General study findings and limits: Above-expected tissue-blood divergence occurred in all gliomas, most in low-grade ones.

Amplification of TCR alpha and beta CDR3 regions from RNA used iRepertoire nested multiplex PCR. Each CDR3 protein is one row after TCRdb ran MiXCR on the multiplex PCR reads. The repertoire consists of 150,000 to 200,000 distinct CDR3 sequences, with over 30% occurring once and the leading ten covering around 20%. This clonotype was recorded many times. Antigen unknown. The V gene's germline CDR1 is MNHEY and CDR2 SMNVEV (reference sequence). The CDR3 runs 13 residues. J gave up 8 bases and V 4 bases, and 6 bases lay outside the gene matches. The sequence was obtained from a human donor with low-grade glioma or glioblastoma, undergoing nonglioma brain surgery, or in good health (not recorded which). The material sequenced was glioma tissue, nonneoplastic brain tissue, or PBMCs (not recorded which). The chain links TRBV27 to TRBJ1-2; 8 bases agree with TRBD1. Here the CDR3 DNA reads TGTGCCAGCAGTTCGACAGGGGCGCAAGGCTACACCTTC. It translates to CASSSTGAQGYTF.